Listed here is a single T cell receptor beta chain. The target of this receptor is not known. The input lacks base qualities; no much larger clone sits a single base away. The data stem from a study of blood T cells in healthy people across ages (dated by TCRdb to the mid-2010s). At the level of the whole study: Template switching captured roughly one uniquely barcoded TCR beta cDNA molecule per two T cells in model experiments. To track age-related changes in TCR beta repertoire diversity, the study relied on deep sequencing normalized with unique cDNA molecular identifiers. The donors were split into four age groups: young (average around 15 years), middle-aged (about 40), aged (approximately 60) and long-lived (over 75). To avoid experimental bias, donors of different ages were randomly spread across the sequencing lanes. For two donors (one aged 18 to 30 and one aged 80 or older), the study analyzed two additional independent replicas of 1 million unique cDNA reads from the same blood draw. The research as a whole found: Compared with the aged group, the long-lived group had more naive CD4+ T cells, fewer expanded clones and increased TCR diversity, a pattern suggesting age selection. The percentage of naive T cells measured by flow cytometry correlated strongly with observed TCR beta diversity. Total diversity estimates from one million sequenced T cells were considered lower bounds and underestimates. As age increased, observed TCR beta diversity per million T cells dropped in a roughly linear way, and a significant reduction was already evident by age 40. Conclusive comparison of naive and antigen-experienced compartments was prevented by the profiling of bulk unsorted PBMCs. Donor CMV infection status was unknown, potentially confounding age-related changes in expanded clonotypes.

Library method: 5' RACE. The data were produced on an Illumina HiSeq 2500. A second PCR of about 6 to 11 cycles was run with a J-beta primer mix and a sample-barcoded 5' primer. Each TCR beta cDNA molecule received a unique molecular identifier from a template-switch 5' adaptor carrying 12 random nucleotides. At least 2.5 million CDR3-containing paired-end reads were obtained from each sample. All of the RNA was converted into first-strand cDNA using the Mint cDNA synthesis kit, with a TRBC-specific oligonucleotide serving as the primer. Following uracil-DNA glycosylase treatment, all cDNA underwent a first 18-cycle PCR with the universal primers M1SS and BC2_uni_R. As for the original processing: For normalization, 1 million high-quality reads, each with a distinct molecular identifier, were randomly selected from each sample. Instead of being binned into consensus sequences, reads that shared molecular identifiers were thrown out. MiTCR, with a Q25 quality threshold and the strictest error-elimination algorithm, was used for CDR3 identification, clonotype clustering and error correction. Lower-bound total TCR beta diversity was estimated with a nonparametric unseen species model using Euler transformation. TCRdb reprocessed the public reads (quality trimming at Q25 with fastp, clone calling with MiXCR) and kept in-frame beta chains. One record per CDR3 amino acid sequence lists the most common genes and DNA. The V and J calls and clone size come from TCRdb's table, not from the authors' own analysis. The sample data list almost 1 million distinct CDR3 sequences, and roughly half of these were observed just once. The ten biggest clones cover 20% to 25% of the sample.

The roughly 37 donors, aged about 6 to 90 years, were systemically healthy Caucasian individuals from Russia. Each donor gave ten milliliters of peripheral blood, drawn into EDTA-treated Vacutainer tubes. Ficoll-Paque density-gradient centrifugation was used to isolate PBMCs, with at least 7 million obtained per sample. Trizol reagent was used to extract total RNA from the PBMCs, yielding at least 6 micrograms per sample. For every donor, an aliquot of PBMCs went through flow cytometry to measure the percentages of naive CD45RAhigh/CD27high T cells. V is cut back by 6 bases and J by 3 bases, with 8 bases in the junction unmatched. From cysteine to phenylalanine, the CDR3 is 15 amino acids long. Kept here is only the CDR3 DNA, which spans 45 bases and is read in frame from base 1. Looking up the germline V gene yields CDR1 SGHRS and CDR2 YFSETQ.

Sequenced material: blood. The V and J segments used are TRBV5-1 and TRBJ2-3; TRBD1 fits 9 bases in the junction. This receptor was obtained from a woman aged 55-75 years in good health. In nucleotide form, the sequence is TGCGCCAGCAACCGGGACAGGGACTGGACAGATACGCAGTATTTT. The translation is CASNRDRDWTDTQYF.